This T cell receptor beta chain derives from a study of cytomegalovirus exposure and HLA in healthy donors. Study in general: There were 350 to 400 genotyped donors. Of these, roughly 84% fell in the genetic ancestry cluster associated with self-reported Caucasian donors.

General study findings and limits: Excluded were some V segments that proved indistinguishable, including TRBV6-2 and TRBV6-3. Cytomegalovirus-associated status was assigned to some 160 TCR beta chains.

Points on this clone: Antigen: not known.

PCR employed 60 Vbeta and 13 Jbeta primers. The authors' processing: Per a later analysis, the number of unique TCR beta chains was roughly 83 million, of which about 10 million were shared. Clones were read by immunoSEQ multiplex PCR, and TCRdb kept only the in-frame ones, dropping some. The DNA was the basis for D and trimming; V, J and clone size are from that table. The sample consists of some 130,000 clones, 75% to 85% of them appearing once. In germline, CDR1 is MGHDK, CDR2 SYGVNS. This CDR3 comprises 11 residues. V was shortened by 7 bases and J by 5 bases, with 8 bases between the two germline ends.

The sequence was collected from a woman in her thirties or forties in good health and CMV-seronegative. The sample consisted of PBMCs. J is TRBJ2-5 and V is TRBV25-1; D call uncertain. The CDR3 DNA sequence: TGTGCCAGCACTAGATACGAGACCCAGTACTTC. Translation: CASTRYETQYF.